This T cell receptor beta chain emerged from a study of T cells after yellow fever vaccination. Between the trimmed V and J ends, which lost 1 base and 11 bases, there was a span of 10 bases. CDR1 is KGHSH, CDR2 LQKENI, per germline. CDR3 length: 12 amino acids. TCRdb re-called the 5' RACE reads with MiXCR, one entry per CDR3 protein. The sample carries roughly 250,000 distinct CDR3 sequences, 10% to 15% recorded once. The input for sequencing was CD4+ T cells sorted from PBMCs, taken 45 days after the yellow fever booster vaccination. The source of this sequence is a man younger than 40 who received the YFV17D yellow fever vaccine. The chain carries TRBV18 and TRBJ2-3, with D unresolved. Written as DNA, the CDR3 is TGTGCCAGCTCACCACTGACATCCAAGCAGTATTTT. Translated, it gives CASSPLTSKQYF.